What follows describes a single T cell receptor beta chain. This sample was included in a study of OX40 agonist ivuxolimab in advanced cancers. The method was immunoSEQ multiplex PCR; TCRdb's version includes in-frame clones alone and lacks a portion of them. The sample shows over 75,000 clones, about 90% of them seen only once. The germline V gene has CDR1 SNHLY and CDR2 FYNNEI. CDR3 length equals 15 residues. V gave up 6 bases and J gave up 2 bases, with 15 bases separating them. The chain employs TRBV2 and TRBJ2-3; D gene ambiguous. This sequence originates from an adult with an advanced solid tumor such as melanoma, head and neck, liver or kidney cancer. The specimen comprised CD4+ or CD8+ T cells sorted from blood, sampled in a trial of the OX40 agonist ivuxolimab. The chain's CDR3 is CASSRLPSPTDTQYF. In nucleotides, the CDR3 is TGTGCCAGCAGCCGCTTACCCTCTCCCACAGATACGCAGTATTTT.